This T cell receptor beta chain was sequenced during a study of blood T cell repertoires in COVID-19. About the research overall: Spain, Italy and the United States supplied samples that represented acute and convalescent COVID-19. In each case, the material was cDNA or gDNA derived from T cells, B-cell-depleted T cells, or PBMCs.

CDR3 size: 17 residues. J was trimmed by 4 bases and V by 6 bases; bases with no gene match: 10. Per germline, CDR1 LNHDA and CDR2 SQIVND (reference sequence). Authors' processing steps: It was from reference gene primer amplification that nucleated cell counts were estimated. The assay was immunoSEQ multiplex PCR, and TCRdb's table has in-frame clones only and misses some. The DNA was the basis for D and trimming; V, J and clone size are from that table. The table includes roughly 250,000 clones, about four fifths detected once. The sequence derives from a woman in her sixties or seventies with active or convalescent COVID-19. Sequencing was performed on peripheral blood. The chain uses TRBV19 and TRBJ2-6, with 9 bases identical to TRBD1. CDR3 DNA sequence: TGTGCCAGTAGCACCGGGACAGGGCGGGGAGGGGCCAACGTCCTGACTTTC. Translating gives CASSTGTGRGGANVLTF.